This TCR beta chain was recorded in a study of blood T cells in healthy people across ages. This CDR3 has 13 amino acids. Germline-derived CDR1 and CDR2 are SQVTM and ANQGSEA. The ends were cut back, 1 base at V and 2 bases at J, with 8 bases in the middle. The use of a sample-barcoded 5' primer and a J-beta primer mix characterized a second PCR of roughly 6 to 12 cycles. Via MiXCR, TCRdb re-called the 5' RACE reads, giving one row per CDR3 protein. The table lists more than 650,000 distinct CDR3 sequences, 22% of them singletons. Turning to this clonotype: Its specificity is not known.

Notes on the study in general: The unknown donor CMV status may have confounded expanded clonotype changes.

The sample was blood. The V gene is TRBV29-1, the J gene TRBJ1-2; D not resolved. The TCR sequence derives from a man between 65 and 80 years old in good health. CDR3 DNA sequence: TGCAGCGTTGAAGGCCAGACAAACTATGGCTACACCTTC. Protein sequence: CSVEGQTNYGYTF. The full variable domain, rest sourced from reference TRBV29-1 and TRBJ1-2, is SAVISQKPSRDICQRGTSLTIQCQVDSQVTMMFWYRQQPGQSLTLIATANQGSEATYESGFVIDKFPISRPNLTFSTLTVSNMSPEDSSIYLCSVEGQTNYGYTFGSGTRLTVV.